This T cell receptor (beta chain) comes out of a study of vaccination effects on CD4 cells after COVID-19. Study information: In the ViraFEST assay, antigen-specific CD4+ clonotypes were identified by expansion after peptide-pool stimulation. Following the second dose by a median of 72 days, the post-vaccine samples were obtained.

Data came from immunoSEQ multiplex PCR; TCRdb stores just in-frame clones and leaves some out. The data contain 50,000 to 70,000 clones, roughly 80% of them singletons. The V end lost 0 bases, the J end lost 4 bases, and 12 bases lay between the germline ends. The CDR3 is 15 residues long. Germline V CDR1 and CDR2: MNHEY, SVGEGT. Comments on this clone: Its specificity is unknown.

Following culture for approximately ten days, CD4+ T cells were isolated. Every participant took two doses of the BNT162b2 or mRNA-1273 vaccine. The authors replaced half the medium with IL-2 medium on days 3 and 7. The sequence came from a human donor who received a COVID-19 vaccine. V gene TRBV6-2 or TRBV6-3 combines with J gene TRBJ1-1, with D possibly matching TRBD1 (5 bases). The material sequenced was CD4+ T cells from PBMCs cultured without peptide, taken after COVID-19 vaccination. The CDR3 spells CASSYSIGAGTEAFF. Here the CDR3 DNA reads TGTGCCAGCAGTTACTCGATCGGGGCTGGCACTGAAGCTTTCTTT.